These T cell receptor beta chains were read from a single sample in a study of coeliac disease. TCRdb keeps only in-frame clones here, not all; method: immunoSEQ multiplex PCR. The sample includes about 4,800 clones, under 85% of them seen just once. The source material was lamina propria lymphocytes from the gut. The receptors stem from a woman aged 18-35 years with active celiac disease. CDR3s include the opening cysteine and the closing phenylalanine or tryptophan. Each record gives: CDR3 length, J gene, V gene, D gene, clone size, CDR3 DNA, CDR3 protein. D genes are given only for firm matches. Clone size is given for some rows only: seen once, a few or many times, or a class if the clone is expanded.

length: 13; J: TRBJ2-7; V: TRBV2; D: TRBD2; size: .; DNA: TGTGCCAAGGGGCTAGCGGGGTCCTACGAGCAGTACTTC; CDR3: CAKGLAGSYEQYF
length: 16; J: TRBJ2-7; V: TRBV27; D: TRBD2; size: once; DNA: TGTGCCAGCAGTTGGATGGCTAGCGGGAGGTTGGACGAGCAGTACTTC; CDR3: CASSWMASGRLDEQYF
length: 21; J: TRBJ1-3; V: TRBV21-1; D: .; size: .; DNA: TGTGCCAGCAGCAAATTAGGGGCCGGCGACAGGGGGGGCTCCTCTGGAAACACCATATATTTT; CDR3: CASSKLGAGDRGGSSGNTIYF
length: 15; J: TRBJ2-1; V: TRBV27; D: TRBD2; size: .; DNA: TGTGCCAGCAGTTTACTCCCGGGAGGGTATGATGAGCAGTTCTTC; CDR3: CASSLLPGGYDEQFF
length: 13; J: TRBJ2-5; V: TRBV5-5; D: .; size: once; DNA: TGTGCCAGCAGCTTGGCTCGGGAAGAGACCCAGTACTTC; CDR3: CASSLAREETQYF
length: 13; J: TRBJ2-3; V: TRBV9; D: .; size: .; DNA: TGTGCCAGCTCTATACCACCCACAGATACGCAGTATTTT; CDR3: CASSIPPTDTQYF
length: 15; J: TRBJ1-2; V: TRBV6-1; D: TRBD1; size: .; DNA: TGTGCCAGCAGCGTACCTGGACAGGGCTTGAGAGGCTACACCTTC; CDR3: CASSVPGQGLRGYTF
length: 16; J: TRBJ1-3; V: TRBV12-5; D: .; size: .; DNA: TGTGCTAGTGGTTTGTCGACGGGTCAGGGAGGAAACACCATATATTTT; CDR3: CASGLSTGQGGNTIYF
length: 12; J: TRBJ1-2; V: TRBV11-2; D: .; size: .; DNA: TGTGCCAGCAGCCCCCATCCAGGTGGCTACACCTTC; CDR3: CASSPHPGGYTF
length: 16; J: TRBJ1-5; V: TRBV5-5; D: TRBD1; size: .; DNA: TGTGCCAGCAGCCCGGGGACAGGGCGAGGGGATCAGCCCCAGCATTTT; CDR3: CASSPGTGRGDQPQHF
length: 16; J: TRBJ2-5; V: TRBV9; D: .; size: once; DNA: TGTGCCAGCAGCCTGAGGGGGGGACGGAGCCAAGAGACCCAGTACTTC; CDR3: CASSLRGGRSQETQYF
length: 15; J: TRBJ2-1; V: TRBV7-9; D: TRBD1; size: .; DNA: TGTGCCAGCAGCTCCGGGACAGGGGACCGGAATGAGCAGTTCTTC; CDR3: CASSSGTGDRNEQFF
length: 11; J: TRBJ1-2; V: TRBV20-1; D: .; size: few; DNA: TGCAGTGCTACGGGGGGTTTGGGCTACACCTTC; CDR3: CSATGGLGYTF
length: 15; J: TRBJ2-5; V: TRBV7-3; D: TRBD2; size: .; DNA: TGTGCCAGCAGCTTAGGGCTAGCGGGGATTGAGACCCAGTACTTC; CDR3: CASSLGLAGIETQYF
length: 14; J: TRBJ1-2; V: TRBV28; D: .; size: few; DNA: TGTGCCAGCAGCCCTTCCGGGACATACTATGGCTACACCTTC; CDR3: CASSPSGTYYGYTF
length: 15; J: TRBJ1-6; V: TRBV7-9; D: .; size: .; DNA: TGTGCCAGCAGCTTAGTCGCCGGGATTAATTCACCCCTCCACTTT; CDR3: CASSLVAGINSPLHF
length: 12; J: TRBJ2-1; V: TRBV28; D: .; size: .; DNA: TGTGCCAGCAGTTTATTGAGGCTTGAGCAGTTCTTC; CDR3: CASSLLRLEQFF
length: 13; J: TRBJ2-7; V: TRBV11-3; D: .; size: .; DNA: TGTGCCAGCAGCCCCTACGACTCCTACGAGCAGTACTTC; CDR3: CASSPYDSYEQYF
length: 14; J: TRBJ1-2; V: TRBV29-1; D: .; size: .; DNA: TGCAGCGTACTCGGACGGGGAGCTAACTATGGCTACACCTTC; CDR3: CSVLGRGANYGYTF
length: 16; J: TRBJ2-2; V: TRBV7-2; D: .; size: .; DNA: TGTGCCAGCAGCTTAGGCGGGGATGCGAACACCGGGGAGCTGTTTTTT; CDR3: CASSLGGDANTGELFF
length: 13; J: TRBJ2-7; V: TRBV2; D: TRBD2; size: .; DNA: TGTGCCAGCATCCTAGCGGACTCCTACGAGCAGTACTTC; CDR3: CASILADSYEQYF
length: 15; J: TRBJ1-4; V: TRBV4-2; D: .; size: .; DNA: TGTGCCAGCAGCCAAGAGACAGTACTGGATGAAAAACTGTTTTTT; CDR3: CASSQETVLDEKLFF
length: 14; J: TRBJ2-3; V: TRBV4-2; D: .; size: .; DNA: TGTGCCAGCAGCCAAGGGGGAGAGGCAGATACGCAGTATTTT; CDR3: CASSQGGEADTQYF
length: 13; J: TRBJ1-2; V: TRBV28; D: .; size: .; DNA: TGTGCCAGCAGTTCTCCAGTTAACTATGGCTACACCTTC; CDR3: CASSSPVNYGYTF
length: 16; J: TRBJ1-6; V: TRBV7-2; D: TRBD1; size: .; DNA: TGTGCCAGCAGCGTAATTCCCGGGACAGGGGAATCACCCCTCCACTTT; CDR3: CASSVIPGTGESPLHF
length: 13; J: TRBJ1-2; V: TRBV6-1; D: .; size: .; DNA: TGTGCCAGCACCGTCCTTCAGGTATATGGCTACACCTTC; CDR3: CASTVLQVYGYTF
length: 14; J: TRBJ2-3; V: TRBV2; D: TRBD2; size: once; DNA: TGTGCCGGGGGACTAGCGGGAGTGTACGATACGCAGTATTTT; CDR3: CAGGLAGVYDTQYF
length: 12; J: TRBJ1-2; V: TRBV30; D: .; size: large; DNA: TGTGCCTGGAGTGTACGAGTTGATGGCTACACCTTC; CDR3: CAWSVRVDGYTF
length: 16; J: TRBJ2-7; V: TRBV5-1; D: .; size: .; DNA: TGCGCCAGCAGCTTGACAACCCGGGTCTCCTTGGACGAGCAGTACTTC; CDR3: CASSLTTRVSLDEQYF
length: 17; J: TRBJ1-1; V: TRBV13; D: TRBD1; size: .; DNA: TGTGCCAGCAGCTCGAGACAGGGATATAACATGAACACTGAAGCTTTCTTT; CDR3: CASSSRQGYNMNTEAFF
length: 16; J: TRBJ2-1; V: TRBV19; D: TRBD2; size: few; DNA: TGTGCCAGTAGTATCCTAGCGGGGGGCCTCTACAATGAGCAGTTCTTC; CDR3: CASSILAGGLYNEQFF
length: 15; J: TRBJ2-7; V: TRBV7-7; D: TRBD1; size: .; DNA: TGTGCTAGCAGCCCCCGGACAGGGTTAAGCTACGAGCAGTACTTC; CDR3: CASSPRTGLSYEQYF
length: 15; J: TRBJ2-3; V: TRBV19; D: .; size: .; DNA: TGTGCCAGTAGTAAGGTGACTAGTTGGGTCGTTACGCAGTATTTT; CDR3: CASSKVTSWVVTQYF
length: 16; J: TRBJ2-1; V: TRBV29-1; D: .; size: .; DNA: TGCAGCGTTGAAGATCCGGACTTTCCCTCCTACAATGAGCAGTTCTTC; CDR3: CSVEDPDFPSYNEQFF
length: 14; J: TRBJ1-2; V: TRBV15; D: TRBD1; size: .; DNA: TGTGCCACCAGCGGATCTGACAGGGGGTATGGCTACACCTTC; CDR3: CATSGSDRGYGYTF
length: 13; J: TRBJ2-1; V: TRBV4-1; D: .; size: once; DNA: TGCGCCAGCAGCCAAGTAGTCTACAATGAGCAGTTCTTC; CDR3: CASSQVVYNEQFF
length: 15; J: TRBJ2-5; V: TRBV7-9; D: TRBD2; size: .; DNA: TGTGCCAGCAGCTTACTAGCGGGGGGGCCCGAGACCCAGTACTTC; CDR3: CASSLLAGGPETQYF
length: 15; J: TRBJ2-7; V: TRBV28; D: TRBD2; size: .; DNA: TGTGCCAGCAGTACTCTAGCGGGAGCCGACTACGAGCAGTACTTC; CDR3: CASSTLAGADYEQYF
length: 15; J: TRBJ2-5; V: TRBV27; D: TRBD2; size: once; DNA: TGTGCCAGCAGCACCGGACTAGCGGGAGGGGAGACCCAGTACTTC; CDR3: CASSTGLAGGETQYF
length: 13; J: TRBJ2-3; V: TRBV29-1; D: TRBD2; size: .; DNA: TGCAGCGCAAGACTAGCGGGAGGGGATACGCAGTATTTT; CDR3: CSARLAGGDTQYF
length: 16; J: TRBJ2-1; V: TRBV5-1; D: .; size: .; DNA: TGCGCCAGCACCTTGACGGGGGCAGGGGGACTCAATGAGCAGTTCTTC; CDR3: CASTLTGAGGLNEQFF
length: 14; J: TRBJ2-7; V: TRBV7-9; D: TRBD1; size: .; DNA: TGTGCCAGCAGCAACCGGGACAGTTCCTACGAGCAGTACTTC; CDR3: CASSNRDSSYEQYF